These 11 T cell receptor beta chains share one sample of origin, sequenced in a study of multiple sclerosis patients with progressive multifocal leukoencephalopathy. Profiled with immunoSEQ multiplex PCR; TCRdb holds only in-frame clones, not every one. The table lists around 30,000 clones, over 85% of them singletons. Time point described: about six months of natalizumab therapy. Here the sequenced sample was PBMCs, taken from a patient treated with natalizumab. The receptors shown here come from a human donor with multiple sclerosis.

In DNA, the CDR3 is TGTGCCATCAGTGGGACCCAAGCGGGAGGTCCCTACGAGCAGTACTTC. Its translation is CAISGTQAGGPYEQYF. This chain links TRBV10-3 with TRBJ2-5, with TRBD2 matching 9 bases. The end of the DNA fits TRBJ2-7 better, so the J call may be wrong. The CDR3 spans 16 residues. The germline gives CDR1 ENHRY, CDR2 SYGVKD.

The chain carries TRBV6-6 and TRBJ1-1, with TRBD1 as a possible D gene (5 bases). CDR1 is MNHNY and CDR2 is SVGAGI in the germline V gene (reference sequence). Between the trimmed V and J ends, which lost 7 bases and 3 bases, there was a span of 15 bases. The length of the CDR3 is 14 residues. The CDR3 protein is CASTLSVRDTEAFF. The CDR3 DNA is TGTGCCAGCACTTTAAGCGTCAGGGACACTGAAGCTTTCTTT.

This chain links TRBV14 with TRBJ2-7; D is tentatively TRBD1 or TRBD2 (5 bases each). The ends were cut back, 0 bases at V and 5 bases at J, with 17 bases in the middle. Germline V gives CDR1 SGHDN, CDR2 FVKESK. This CDR3 is built from 16 residues. The CDR3 spells CASSQDLGRVGDEQYF. In DNA, the CDR3 is TGTGCCAGCAGCCAAGATCTTGGCAGGGTGGGGGACGAGCAGTACTTC.

This clone was counted a few times. The rearrangement links TRBV28 to TRBJ2-2, with D perhaps TRBD2 (6 bases). Germline CDR1 and CDR2: MDHEN and SYDVKM. The CDR3 consists of 14 residues. The V end lost 2 bases, the J end lost 7 bases, and 11 bases lay between the germline ends. DNA for the CDR3: TGTGCCAGCAGTTTAGGAGGGATGGTCGGGGAGCTGTTTTTT. Its translation: CASSLGGMVGELFF.

The rearrangement links TRBV4-3 to TRBJ1-2; unclear D gene. Per the germline V gene, CDR1 is LGHNA and CDR2 is YSLEER. The CDR3 spans 17 residues. V lost 5 bases to trimming and J lost 4 bases, with 23 bases between them. The CDR3 spells CASSSSQGRRRTYGYTF. In DNA, the CDR3 is TGCGCCAGCAGCTCTAGCCAAGGACGGCGAAGGACCTATGGCTACACCTTC.

V usage is TRBV5-5 and J usage is TRBJ1-2; 7 bases align to TRBD1. This CDR3 has 14 residues. From germline, CDR1 is SGHKS and CDR2 YYEKEE (reference sequence). The trim removed 4 bases at V and 6 bases at J, leaving 9 bases unmatched. The CDR3 DNA reads TGTGCCAGCAGCCCTACGACAGGGTCGCATGGCTACACCTTC. This encodes CASSPTTGSHGYTF.

The chain links TRBV28 to TRBJ2-2; D assignment may be TRBD1 or TRBD2 (5 bases each). Looked up from germline, CDR1 is MDHEN and CDR2 is SYDVKM. This CDR3 region has 12 residues. V was cut by 5 bases and J by 14 bases, with 15 bases left in between. CDR3 in amino acids: CASSPGLRALFF. Written as DNA, the CDR3 is TGTGCCAGCAGTCCGGGGCTCCGGGCCCTGTTTTTT.

The chain combines TRBV6-5 with TRBJ2-1; D possibly matches TRBD1 or TRBD2 (5 bases each). Trimming pared 6 bases from V and 3 bases from J, leaving 15 bases between. The CDR3 spans 15 residues. Germline lookup yields CDR1 MNHEY and CDR2 SVGAGI. The CDR3 loop reads CASSNRDGRYNEQFF. The CDR3, as DNA: TGTGCCAGCAGCAACCGGGACGGACGCTACAATGAGCAGTTCTTC.

The V and J genes are TRBV5-6 and TRBJ1-6; 9 positions match TRBD1. V shed 4 bases, J shed 5 bases, and the junction held 4 bases outside the gene matches. Germline CDR1 is SGHDT and CDR2 is YYEEEE. CDR3 size: 15 residues. The CDR3, as DNA: TGTGCCAGCAGCCGCGGGGACAGGGATAATTCACCCCTCCACTTT. Translation gives CASSRGDRDNSPLHF.

The CDR3 sequence is CASSGDRAGANVLTF. The DNA of the CDR3 is TGTGCCAGCAGCGGAGACAGGGCTGGGGCCAACGTCCTGACTTTC. J is TRBJ2-6 and V is TRBV5-5, with 7 bases fitting TRBD1. The CDR3 covers 15 residues. CDR1 SGHKS and CDR2 YYEKEE come from the germline V gene (reference sequence). Trimming at V came to 4 bases and at J to 2 bases, leaving 3 bases not matched to a gene. Together with reference TRBV5-5 and TRBJ2-6, the CDR3 gives the full variable domain: DAGVTQSPTHLIKTRGQQVTLRCSPISGHKSVSWYQQVLGQGPQFIFQYYEKEERGRGNFPDRFSARQFPNYSSELNVNALLLGDSALYLCASSGDRAGANVLTFGAGSRLTVL.

CDR3 loop: CASSRRLAGGTQETQYF. The CDR3 bases are TGCGCCAGCAGCCGTCGACTAGCGGGAGGAACCCAAGAGACCCAGTACTTC. The rearrangement links TRBV4-3 to TRBJ2-5, with 13 bases lining up with TRBD2. The CDR3 extends over 17 amino acids. Germline loops: CDR1 LGHNA, CDR2 YSLEER. J lost 1 base, V lost 4 bases, and 6 bases had no gene match.